The sequence of this T cell receptor (beta chain) was determined in a study of graft-versus-host responses after intestinal transplantation. About the study: Anti-thymocyte globulin induction preceded roughly 3 years of tacrolimus and steroid maintenance in all recipients. The study, taken as a whole, reports: Investigators detected GvH clones in recipient marrow, with some emerging earlier in ileum or blood.

This CDR3 has 14 amino acids. V gave up 3 bases and J gave up 4 bases; unmatched junction bases: 4. Looked up from germline, CDR1 is SQVTM and CDR2 is ANQGSEA. Assay: immunoSEQ multiplex PCR; the TCRdb copy retains only in-frame clones and omits some. The repertoire holds about 86,000 clones, with around 90% as singletons. Notes on this clone: Its antigen remains unknown.

The receptor was isolated from a human donor who received an intestinal transplant. The sample in question was unstimulated CD8+ T cells sorted from spleen or lymph node cells, obtained before intestinal transplant. The rearrangement joins TRBV29-1 to TRBJ2-1; 9 nucleotides agree with TRBD2. CDR3 DNA: TGCAGCGTTGATAGCGGGAGCCTTTACAATGAGCAGTTCTTC. Translating it yields CSVDSGSLYNEQFF.